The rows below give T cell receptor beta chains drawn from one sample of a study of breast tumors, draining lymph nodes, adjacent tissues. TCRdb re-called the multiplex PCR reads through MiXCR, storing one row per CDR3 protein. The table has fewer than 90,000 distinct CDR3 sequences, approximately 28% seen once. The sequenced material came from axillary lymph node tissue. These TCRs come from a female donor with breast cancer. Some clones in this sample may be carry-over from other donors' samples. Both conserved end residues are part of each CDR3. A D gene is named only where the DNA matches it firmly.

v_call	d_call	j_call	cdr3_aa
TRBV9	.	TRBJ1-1	CASSVQRSTEAFF
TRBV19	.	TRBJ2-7	CASSIGPGASCEQYF
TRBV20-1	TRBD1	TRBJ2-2	CSAPEGGAGGELFF
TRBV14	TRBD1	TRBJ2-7	CATATGEYEQYF
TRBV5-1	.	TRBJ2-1	CASSLGDSEQFF
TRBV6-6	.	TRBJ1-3	CASSPRAYSGNTIYF
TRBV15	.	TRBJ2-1	CATARGVAADNEQFF
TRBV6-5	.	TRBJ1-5	CASSYGGCQHF
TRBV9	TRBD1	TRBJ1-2	CASSPGQVRLYGYTF
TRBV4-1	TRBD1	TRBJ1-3	CASSHGQGRNTIYF
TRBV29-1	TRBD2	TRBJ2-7	CSVEGNAGTSGSYEQYF
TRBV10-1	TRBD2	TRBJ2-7	CASSESPGTSSYEQYF
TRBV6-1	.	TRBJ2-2	CAGSPGLDAWAGELFF
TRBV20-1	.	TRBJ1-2	CSARDKGYGYTF
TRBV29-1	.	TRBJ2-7	CSVYGRSSYEQYF
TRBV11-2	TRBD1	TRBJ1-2	CASSTGTGSGYGYTF
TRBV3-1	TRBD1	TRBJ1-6	CASGQGDWSPLHF
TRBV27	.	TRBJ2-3	CASSLMRSTDTQYF
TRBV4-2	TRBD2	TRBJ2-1	CASSQERTRNEQFF
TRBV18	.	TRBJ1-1	CASSPGGGPTEAFF
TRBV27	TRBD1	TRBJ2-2	CASGLWPPTGANTGELFF
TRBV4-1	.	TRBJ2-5	CASSQEGRSWGTQYF
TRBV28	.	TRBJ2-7	CAGSAPGTNWEQYF
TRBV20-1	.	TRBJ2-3	CSAFFLADTQYF
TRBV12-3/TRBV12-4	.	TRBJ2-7	CASSPTRDIMAEQYF
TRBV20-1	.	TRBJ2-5	CSARDYEGETQYF
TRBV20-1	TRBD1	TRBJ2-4	CSARAGQLAKNIQYF
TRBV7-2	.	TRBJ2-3	CASSSGRGTDTQYF
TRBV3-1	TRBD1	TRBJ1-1	CASSQATGQGRWGAFF
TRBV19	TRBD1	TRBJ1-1	CASRQMSGTGGEAFF
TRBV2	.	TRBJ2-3	CASSRDWTSTDTQYF
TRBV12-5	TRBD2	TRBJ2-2	CASGFGRTRGSSGAPGGELFF
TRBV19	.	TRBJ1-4	CASSIAPGTNEKLFF
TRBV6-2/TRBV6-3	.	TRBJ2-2	CASSYLSGELFF
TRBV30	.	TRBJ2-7	CAWRAGPEQYF
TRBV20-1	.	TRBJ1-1	CSARGGLEDTEAFF
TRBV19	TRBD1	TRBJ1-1	CASSIDSRTGEAFF
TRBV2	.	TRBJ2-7	CASSEAGTGDKYEQYF
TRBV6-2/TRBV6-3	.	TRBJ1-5	CASSYFQGINQPQHF
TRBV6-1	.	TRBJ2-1	CASSPIGGGGFNEQFF
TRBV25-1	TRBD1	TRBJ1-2	CASRTTVGTGVGGYTF
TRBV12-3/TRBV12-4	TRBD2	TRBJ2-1	CASSPPGLAGGFNEQFF
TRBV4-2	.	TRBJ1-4	CASGQAKESMGNEKLFF
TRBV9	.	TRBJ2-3	CASSGWSGDTQYF
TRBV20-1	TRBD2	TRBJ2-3	CSASRTSGTSDTQYF
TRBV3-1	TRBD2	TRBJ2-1	CASSHLADSGEQFF
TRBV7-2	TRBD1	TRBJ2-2	CASRNRQGRETGELFF
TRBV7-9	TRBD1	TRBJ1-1	CASSPGQGALNTEAFF
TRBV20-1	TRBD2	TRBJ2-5	CSAQPGTSGKETQYF
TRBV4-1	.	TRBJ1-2	CASSQDQGSNYGYTF
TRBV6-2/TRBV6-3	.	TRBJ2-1	CASSYNRLVPDNEQFF
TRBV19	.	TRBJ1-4	CASSTRGTSAEKLFF